Here is one TCR beta chain with its context. The antigen is unknown. The germline V gene has CDR1 GTSNPN and CDR2 SVGIG (reference sequence). Trimming removed 1 base from V and 6 bases from J; junction bases left unmatched: 0. The CDR3 is 11 residues long. Hyperthyroidism was new, under 2 months, in patients aged 18 to 65. The data were obtained in a study of Graves' ophthalmopathy and Graves' hyperthyroidism. Study outcomes and limitations: Thyroid clonotypes that were expanded above 0.001 frequency mostly also appeared in blood.

The authors amplified TCR beta CDR3 regions, and they did so from RNA transcripts for repertoire sequencing. The workflow started with a first-round RT-PCR run with HTBI primers and then moved on to a second-round multiplex PCR. TCRdb re-called the multiplex PCR reads through MiXCR, storing one row per CDR3 protein. The sample consists of a few hundred thousand distinct CDR3 sequences, roughly 21% of them appearing once. The chain is built from TRBV30 and TRBJ2-7, with 7 bases fitting TRBD2. The clonotype comes from a woman younger than 35 with stable Graves' hyperthyroidism. Material: peripheral blood. The CDR3 region has the DNA TGTGCCTGGAGTGCGGGGGGCGAGCAGTACTTC. It codes for CAWSAGGEQYF. The entire variable domain, with the rest obtained from reference TRBV30 and TRBJ2-7, is as follows: SQTIHQWPATLVQPVGSPLSLECTVEGTSNPNLYWYRQAAGRGLQLLFYSVGIGQISSEVPQNLSASRPQDRQFILSSKKLLLSDSGFYLCAWSAGGEQYFGPGTRLTVT.